These 11 T cell receptor beta chains came from one sample sequenced in a study of human T cells and chemical hapten exposure. Noted time point: patch test 3, about 24 weeks after DPC sensitization. The treatment is: therapeutic diphenylcyclopropenone sensitization with weekly scalp DPC. TCRdb re-called the RACE reads through MiXCR, storing one row per CDR3 protein. The profile covers tens of thousands of distinct CDR3 sequences, with roughly a tenth appearing a single time and around 3.8% taken by the ten largest. The source material was whole blood, sampled in connection with sensitization to the hapten diphenylcyclopropenone (DPC). The receptors come from a woman between 50 and 59 years old with alopecia areata. Some clones in this sample may be carry-over from other donors' samples.

This clonotype was found many times. The chain recombines TRBV28 with TRBJ1-5; a weak D match, TRBD1 (5 bases). V dropped 3 bases and J dropped 4 bases, with 13 bases sitting between them. This CDR3 comprises 15 residues. Per germline, CDR1 MDHEN and CDR2 SYDVKM. In DNA form, the CDR3 reads TGTGCCAGCAGTTTCGTCGACAGTAGAAATCAGCCCCAGCATTTT. This encodes CASSFVDSRNQPQHF.

This clonotype was seen at least ten times. This rearrangement joins TRBV3-1 to TRBJ2-7; 8 nucleotides align to TRBD2. V was clipped by 0 bases and J by 6 bases; unmatched bases: 7. The germline gives CDR1 LGHDT, CDR2 YNNKEL (reference sequence). CDR3 size: 15 residues. The CDR3 DNA is TGTGCCAGCAGCCAAGATCTCGGACTAGCATTCGAGCAGTACTTC. Its translation is CASSQDLGLAFEQYF.

The table lists this clonotype with many counts. The V call is TRBV28, the J call TRBJ1-2; D not resolved. This CDR3 spans 10 amino acids. V was cut by 10 bases and J by 14 bases, with 17 bases left in between. CDR1 and CDR2 (germline): MDHEN, SYDVKM. In DNA, the CDR3 is TGTGCCACCGATGGTTATGGCGGGACCTTC. This codes for CATDGYGGTF.

This clonotype was recorded at least ten times. The genes are TRBV14 and TRBJ2-7, with no clear D. Between the trimmed V and J ends, which lost 1 base and 1 base, there was a span of 2 bases. CDR1 is SGHDN and CDR2 is FVKESK in the germline V gene. CDR3 length: 12 residues. DNA of the CDR3: TGTGCCAGCAGCCAAGTATCCTACGAGCAGTACTTC. Amino acids: CASSQVSYEQYF.

V and J are TRBV5-1 and TRBJ2-1; TRBD1 aligns across 7 bases. V shed 0 bases and J 3 bases; nucleotides not matched to a gene: 6. The length of the CDR3 is 16 residues. Germline V CDR1 and CDR2: SGHRS, YFSETQ. The chain's CDR3 is CASSLGAGGIYNEQFF. The DNA of the CDR3 is TGCGCCAGCAGCTTGGGGGCAGGGGGTATCTACAATGAGCAGTTCTTC.

V and J are TRBV27 and TRBJ2-3, with 7 bases lining up with TRBD1. CDR3 length: 14 residues. V trimming: 10 bases; J trimming: 7 bases; junction bases outside the gene matches: 14. Germline-derived CDR1 and CDR2 are MNHEY and SMNVEV (reference sequence). The CDR3 nucleotides are TGTGCCATCCGACAGGGATGGCCGGGGAATACGCAGTATTTT. Its translation is CAIRQGWPGNTQYF.

This clonotype showed up many times. The V call is TRBV7-8, the J call TRBJ1-3; D unresolved. There are 14 residues in the CDR3. Deletions cut 5 bases from V and 2 bases from J, with 10 bases between. CDR1 is SGHVS and CDR2 is FQNEAQ in the germline V gene. CDR3 residues: CASSPTVTGNTIYF. CDR3 DNA sequence: TGTGCCAGCAGCCCAACAGTTACTGGAAACACCATATATTTT. The whole variable domain, remainder taken from reference TRBV7-8 and TRBJ1-3, is GAGVSQSPRYKVAKRGQDVALRCDPISGHVSLFWYQQALGQGPEFLTYFQNEAQLDKSGLPSDRFFAERPEGSVSTLKIQRTQQEDSAVYLCASSPTVTGNTIYFGEGSWLTVV.

In this sample, this clonotype turned up many times. The chain has TRBV6-2 or TRBV6-3 and TRBJ1-6; D is undetermined. V was shortened by 0 bases and J by 7 bases, with 10 bases between the two germline ends. The CDR3 loop spans 15 amino acids. The germline V gene encodes CDR1 MNHEY and CDR2 SVGEGT. The CDR3 DNA sequence: TGTGCCAGCAGTTACTCGTATCCCCGGAATTCACCCCTCCACTTT. Its protein product is CASSYSYPRNSPLHF.

This clonotype was found many times. V usage is TRBV24-1 and J usage is TRBJ2-5, with D uncertain. The CDR3 is 16 amino acids. Germline V gene lookup returns CDR1 KGHDR and CDR2 SFDVKD. Between the trimmed V and J ends, which lost 4 bases and 5 bases, there was a span of 19 bases. Here the CDR3 DNA reads TGTGCCACCAGTGAACATGGACGTCGAGCGTCGGAGACCCAGTACTTC. As protein: CATSEHGRRASETQYF.

This clonotype was seen a handful of times. The rearrangement links TRBV11-2 to TRBJ2-1; 11 bases line up with TRBD2. The J segment lost 5 bases and the V segment lost 5 bases, leaving 14 bases of the junction unmatched. Germline CDR1 SGHAT, CDR2 FQNNGV. There are 18 residues in the CDR3. This CDR3 reads CASSPRPPTSGRDNEQFF. CDR3 coding DNA: TGTGCCAGCAGCCCCAGACCCCCTACTAGCGGGAGAGACAATGAGCAGTTCTTC.

In this sample, this clonotype turned up many times. V usage is TRBV25-1 and J usage is TRBJ2-1; 12 bases are shared with TRBD2. The CDR3 covers 20 residues. Looked up from germline, CDR1 is MGHDK and CDR2 is SYGVNS. Trimming removed 3 bases from V and 12 bases from J; junction bases left unmatched: 24. DNA for the CDR3: TGTGCCAGCAGTGACTATGGCCTCCTAGCGGGAGGGGTTAGGGCCTTTCGGCAGTTCTTC. Its protein product is CASSDYGLLAGGVRAFRQFF.